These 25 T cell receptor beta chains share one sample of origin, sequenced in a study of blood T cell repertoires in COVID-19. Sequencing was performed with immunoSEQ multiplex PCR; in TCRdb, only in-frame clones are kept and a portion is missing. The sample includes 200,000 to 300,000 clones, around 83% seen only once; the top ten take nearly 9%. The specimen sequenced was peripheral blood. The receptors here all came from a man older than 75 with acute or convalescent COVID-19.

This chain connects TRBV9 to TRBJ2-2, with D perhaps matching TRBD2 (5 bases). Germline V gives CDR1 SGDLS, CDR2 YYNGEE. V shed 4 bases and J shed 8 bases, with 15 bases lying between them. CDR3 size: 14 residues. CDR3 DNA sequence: TGTGCCAGCAGCCCCGGGCCCGGCGGGGGGGAGCTGTTTTTT. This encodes CASSPGPGGGELFF.

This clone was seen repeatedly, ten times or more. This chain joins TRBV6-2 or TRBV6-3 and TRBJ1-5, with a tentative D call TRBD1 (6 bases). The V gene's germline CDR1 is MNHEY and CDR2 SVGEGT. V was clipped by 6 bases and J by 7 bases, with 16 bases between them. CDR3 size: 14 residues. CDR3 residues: CASSSTGIGQPQHF. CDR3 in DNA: TGTGCCAGCAGCAGCACAGGGATAGGGCAGCCCCAGCATTTT.

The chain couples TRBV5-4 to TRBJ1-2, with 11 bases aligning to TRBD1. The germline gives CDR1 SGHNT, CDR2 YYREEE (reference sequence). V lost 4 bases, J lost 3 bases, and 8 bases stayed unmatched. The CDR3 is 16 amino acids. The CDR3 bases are TGTGCCAGCAGCCGGGGACAGGGGGGGACACACTATGGCTACACCTTC. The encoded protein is CASSRGQGGTHYGYTF.

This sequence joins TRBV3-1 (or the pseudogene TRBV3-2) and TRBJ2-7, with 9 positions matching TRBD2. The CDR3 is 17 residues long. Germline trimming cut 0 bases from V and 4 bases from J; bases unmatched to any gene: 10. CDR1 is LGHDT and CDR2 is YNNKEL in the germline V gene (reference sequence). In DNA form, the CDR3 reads TGTGCCAGCAGCCAAGATCGAGCCCTAGCGGGGAGGTACGAGCAGTACTTC. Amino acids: CASSQDRALAGRYEQYF.

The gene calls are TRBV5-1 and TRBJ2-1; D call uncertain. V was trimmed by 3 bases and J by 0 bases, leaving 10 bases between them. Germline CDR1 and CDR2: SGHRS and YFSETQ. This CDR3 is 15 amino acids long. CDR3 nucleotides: TGCGCCAGCAGCTCTACTGCCCCCTCCTACAATGAGCAGTTCTTC. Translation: CASSSTAPSYNEQFF.

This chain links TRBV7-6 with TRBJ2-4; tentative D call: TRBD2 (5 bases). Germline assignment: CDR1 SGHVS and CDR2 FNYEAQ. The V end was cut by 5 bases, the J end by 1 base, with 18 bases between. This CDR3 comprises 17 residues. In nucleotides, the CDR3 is TGTGCCAGCAGCCCCCGACCTGGGGAGAGGGCCAAAAACATTCAGTACTTC. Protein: CASSPRPGERAKNIQYF.

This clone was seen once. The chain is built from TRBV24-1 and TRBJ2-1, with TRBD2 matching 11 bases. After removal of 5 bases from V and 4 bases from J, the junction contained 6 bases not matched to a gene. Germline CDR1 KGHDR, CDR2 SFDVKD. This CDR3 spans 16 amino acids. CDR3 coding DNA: TGTGCCACCAGTGTGGCTAGCGGGGGGCAGTACAATGAGCAGTTCTTC. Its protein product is CATSVASGGQYNEQFF.

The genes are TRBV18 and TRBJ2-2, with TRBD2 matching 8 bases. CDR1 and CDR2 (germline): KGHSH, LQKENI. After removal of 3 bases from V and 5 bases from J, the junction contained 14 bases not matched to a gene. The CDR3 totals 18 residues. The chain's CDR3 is CASSPLRVAGKMTGELFF. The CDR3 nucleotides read TGTGCCAGCTCACCCCTAAGGGTAGCGGGAAAGATGACCGGGGAGCTGTTTTTT.

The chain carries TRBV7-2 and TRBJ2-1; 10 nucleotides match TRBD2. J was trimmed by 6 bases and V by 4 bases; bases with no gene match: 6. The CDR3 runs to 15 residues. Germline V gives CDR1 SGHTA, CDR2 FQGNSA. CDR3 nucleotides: TGTGCCAGCAGCTATCTAGCGGGAGTTCGCAATGAGCAGTTCTTC. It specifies CASSYLAGVRNEQFF.

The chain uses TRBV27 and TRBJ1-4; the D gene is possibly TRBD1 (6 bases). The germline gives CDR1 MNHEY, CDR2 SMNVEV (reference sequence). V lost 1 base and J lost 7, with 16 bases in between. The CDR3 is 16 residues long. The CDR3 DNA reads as TGTGCCAGCAGTTTATACCGCGGGGGGCTCAGTGAAAAACTGTTTTTT. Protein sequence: CASSLYRGGLSEKLFF.

The CDR3 DNA reads TGTGCCTGGGATAATGTTGGGGGCGAGGCCTTTTATGGCTACACCTTC. This translates into CAWDNVGGEAFYGYTF. The V call is TRBV30, the J call TRBJ1-2; the D gene is possibly TRBD1 (6 bases). The germline gives CDR1 GTSNPN, CDR2 SVGIG (reference sequence). The CDR3 consists of 16 residues. Trimming took 5 bases from V and 5 from J, leaving 24 bases between them.

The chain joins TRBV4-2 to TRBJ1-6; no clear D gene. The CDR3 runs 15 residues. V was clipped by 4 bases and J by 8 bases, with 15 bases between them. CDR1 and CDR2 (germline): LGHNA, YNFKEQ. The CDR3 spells CASSREGSLYSPLHF. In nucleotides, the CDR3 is TGTGCCAGCAGCCGGGAGGGAAGCCTGTATTCACCCCTCCACTTT.

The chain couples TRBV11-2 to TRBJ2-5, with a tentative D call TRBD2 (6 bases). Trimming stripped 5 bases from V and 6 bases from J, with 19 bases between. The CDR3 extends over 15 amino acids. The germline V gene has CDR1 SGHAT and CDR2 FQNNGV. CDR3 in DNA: TGTGCCAGCAGCCCCCTGGGACTGGGAGAGCAGACCCAGTACTTC. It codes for CASSPLGLGEQTQYF.

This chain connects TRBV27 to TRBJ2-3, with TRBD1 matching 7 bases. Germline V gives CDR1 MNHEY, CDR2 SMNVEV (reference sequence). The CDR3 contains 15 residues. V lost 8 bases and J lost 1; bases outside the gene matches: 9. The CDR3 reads CASGRQGKGTDTQYF. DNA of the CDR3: TGTGCCAGCGGACGACAGGGCAAGGGCACAGATACGCAGTATTTT.

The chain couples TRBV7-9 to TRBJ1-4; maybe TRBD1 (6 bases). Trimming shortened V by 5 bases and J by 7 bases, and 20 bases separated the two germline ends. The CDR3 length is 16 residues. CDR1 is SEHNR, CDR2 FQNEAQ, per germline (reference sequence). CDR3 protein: CASSPAAGGPFEKLFF. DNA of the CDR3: TGTGCCAGCAGCCCAGCAGCGGGGGGGCCCTTTGAAAAACTGTTTTTT.

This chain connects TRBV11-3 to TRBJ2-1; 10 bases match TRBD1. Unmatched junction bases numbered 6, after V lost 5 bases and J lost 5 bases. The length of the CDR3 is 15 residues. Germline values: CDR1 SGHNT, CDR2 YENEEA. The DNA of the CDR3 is TGTGCCAGCAGCCCCGACAGGGGGCAGAACAATGAGCAGTTCTTC. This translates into CASSPDRGQNNEQFF. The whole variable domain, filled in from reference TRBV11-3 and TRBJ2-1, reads EAGVVQSPRYKIIEKKQPVAFWCNPISGHNTLYWYLQNLGQGPELLIRYENEEAVDDSQLPKDRFSAERLKGVDSTLKIQPAELGDSAVYLCASSPDRGQNNEQFFGPGTRLTVL.

CDR3 amino acids: CASSQDRVYGYTF. For the CDR3, the DNA is TGTGCCAGCTCACAGGACAGGGTCTATGGCTACACCTTC. The genes are TRBV18 and TRBJ1-2; 8 bases match TRBD1. The CDR3 loop spans 13 amino acids. Germline V gene sequence: CDR1 KGHSH, CDR2 LQKENI. V lost 4 bases to trimming and J lost 4 bases; unmatched junction nucleotides: 2.

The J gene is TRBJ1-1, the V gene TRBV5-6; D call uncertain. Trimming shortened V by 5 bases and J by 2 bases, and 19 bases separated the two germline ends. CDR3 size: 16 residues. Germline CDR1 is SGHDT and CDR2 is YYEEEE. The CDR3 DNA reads TGTGCCAGCAGACCGATTACTGTGGAGGGCAACACTGAAGCTTTCTTT. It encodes CASRPITVEGNTEAFF. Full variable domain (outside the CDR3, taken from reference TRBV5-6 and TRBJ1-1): DAGVTQSPTHLIKTRGQQVTLRCSPKSGHDTVSWYQQALGQGPQFIFQYYEEEERQRGNFPDRFSGHQFPNYSSELNVNALLLGDSALYLCASRPITVEGNTEAFFGQGTRLTVV.

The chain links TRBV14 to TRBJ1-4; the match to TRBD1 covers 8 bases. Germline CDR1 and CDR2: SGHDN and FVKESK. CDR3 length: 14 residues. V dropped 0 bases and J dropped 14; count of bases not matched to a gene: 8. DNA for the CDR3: TGTGCCAGCAGCCAAGATCTTTATACAGGGGGGCTGTTTTTT. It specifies CASSQDLYTGGLFF.

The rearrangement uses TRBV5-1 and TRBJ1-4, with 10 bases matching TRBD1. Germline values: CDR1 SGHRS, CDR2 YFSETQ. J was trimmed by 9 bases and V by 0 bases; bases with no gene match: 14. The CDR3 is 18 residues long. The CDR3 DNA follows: TGCGCCAGCAGCTTGGGACAGGGGGCCCAAACGGCCTCTAAAAAACTGTTTTTT. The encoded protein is CASSLGQGAQTASKKLFF.

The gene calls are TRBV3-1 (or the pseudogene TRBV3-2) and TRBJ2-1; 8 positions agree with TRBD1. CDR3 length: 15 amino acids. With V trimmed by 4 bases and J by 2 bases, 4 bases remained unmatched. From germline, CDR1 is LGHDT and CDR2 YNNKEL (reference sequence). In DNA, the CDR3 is TGTGCCAGCAGCCCCCAACAGGGGGCCTACAATGAGCAGTTCTTC. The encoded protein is CASSPQQGAYNEQFF.

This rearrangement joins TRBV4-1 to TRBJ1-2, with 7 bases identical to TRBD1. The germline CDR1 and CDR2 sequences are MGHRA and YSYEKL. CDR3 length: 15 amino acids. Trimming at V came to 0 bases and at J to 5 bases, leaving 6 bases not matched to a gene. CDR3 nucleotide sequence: TGCGCCAGCAGCCAAGACAGCAGGGGGGTATATGGCTACACCTTC. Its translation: CASSQDSRGVYGYTF.

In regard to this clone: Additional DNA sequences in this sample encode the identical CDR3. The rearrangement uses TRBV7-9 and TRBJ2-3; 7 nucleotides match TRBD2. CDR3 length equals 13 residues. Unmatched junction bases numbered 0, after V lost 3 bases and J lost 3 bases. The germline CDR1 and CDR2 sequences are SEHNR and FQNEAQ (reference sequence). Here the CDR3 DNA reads TGTGCCAGCAGCTTGGGGGGGACAGATACGCAGTATTTT. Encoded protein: CASSLGGTDTQYF.

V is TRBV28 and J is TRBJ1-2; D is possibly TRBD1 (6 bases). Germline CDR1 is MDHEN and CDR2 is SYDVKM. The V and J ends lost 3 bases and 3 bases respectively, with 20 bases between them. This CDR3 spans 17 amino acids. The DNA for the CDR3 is TGTGCCAGCAGTTTGACGCCAGGGGCAGCCCAAGACTATGGCTACACCTTC. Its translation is CASSLTPGAAQDYGYTF.

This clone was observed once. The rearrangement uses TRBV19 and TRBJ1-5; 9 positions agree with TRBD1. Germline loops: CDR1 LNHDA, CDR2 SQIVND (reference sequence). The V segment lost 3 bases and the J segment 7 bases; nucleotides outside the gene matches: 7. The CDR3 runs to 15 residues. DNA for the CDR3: TGTGCCAGTAGTATGGGACAGGGCCTCGGGCAGCCCCAGCATTTT. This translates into CASSMGQGLGQPQHF.